Below, 30 T cell receptor beta chains from the same sample are listed, as sequenced in a study of shared clonotypes between healthy human individuals. Sequencing used immunoSEQ multiplex PCR; TCRdb keeps in-frame clones, though not all of them. The repertoire holds around 580,000 clones, with 95% to 98% as singletons. CD8 cells regarded as naive lacked CD45RO, were positively chosen for CCR7, and omitted terminally differentiated effector memory CD45RA+ cells. Sequenced material: naive CD8+ T cells sorted from blood. Receptors originate from a man younger than 40 in good health.

The chain is built from TRBV7-8 and TRBJ2-1; 9 nucleotides agree with TRBD2. Losses at the gene ends were 5 bases for V and 6 bases for J; bases not matched to a gene: 11. CDR1 and CDR2 from the germline V gene are SGHVS and FQNEAQ. The CDR3 consists of 16 residues. Here the CDR3 reads CASSPWGSGSGNEQFF. CDR3 DNA: TGTGCCAGCAGCCCGTGGGGTAGCGGGAGTGGCAATGAGCAGTTCTTC. The whole variable domain, remainder taken from reference TRBV7-8 and TRBJ2-1, is GAGVSQSPRYKVAKRGQDVALRCDPISGHVSLFWYQQALGQGPEFLTYFQNEAQLDKSGLPSDRFFAERPEGSVSTLKIQRTQQEDSAVYLCASSPWGSGSGNEQFFGPGTRLTVL.

The V and J genes are TRBV10-2 and TRBJ2-7, with 7 bases lining up with TRBD2. The ends lost 0 bases at V and 3 bases at J; junction bases unmatched: 5. Germline V lookup: CDR1 WSHSY, CDR2 SAAADI. The CDR3 totals 15 residues. The CDR3 loop is CASSESGGGVYEQYF. CDR3 in DNA: TGCGCCAGCAGTGAGTCCGGGGGAGGGGTCTACGAGCAGTACTTC.

The chain joins TRBV19 to TRBJ2-1; 12 nucleotides agree with TRBD2. V was pared by 5 bases and J by 10 bases, with 3 bases of the junction left unmatched. Germline V lookup: CDR1 LNHDA, CDR2 SQIVND (reference sequence). The CDR3 covers 13 residues. Here the CDR3 reads CASSGLAGLEQFF. CDR3 coding DNA: TGTGCCAGTAGTGGACTAGCGGGACTGGAGCAGTTCTTC. The full variable domain, completed using reference TRBV19 and TRBJ2-1, is DGGITQSPKYLFRKEGQNVTLSCEQNLNHDAMYWYRQDPGQGLRLIYYSQIVNDFQKGDIAEGYSVSREKKESFPLTVTSAQKNPTAFYLCASSGLAGLEQFFGPGTRLTVL.

The rearrangement links TRBV6-5 to TRBJ2-5; D is perhaps TRBD2 (6 bases). The V gene lost 7 bases and the J gene lost 7 bases, with 10 bases spanning the gap. This CDR3 is 11 amino acids long. Germline CDR1 and CDR2: MNHEY and SVGAGI. CDR3 sequence: CASTHGGTQYF. CDR3 bases: TGTGCCAGCACCCACGGGGGGACCCAGTACTTC.

This chain links TRBV6-1 with TRBJ1-4; TRBD1 agrees at 8 bases. With V trimmed by 6 bases and J by 10 bases, 10 bases remained unmatched. This CDR3 has 14 residues. Germline V gene lookup returns CDR1 MNHNS and CDR2 SASEGT. The CDR3 loop reads CASRNRGETGKLFF. The DNA of the CDR3 is TGTGCCAGCAGAAACAGGGGGGAGACGGGAAAACTGTTTTTT.

V and J are TRBV9 and TRBJ2-3; unclear D gene. The CDR3 covers 15 residues. V gave up 0 bases and J gave up 2 bases, with 10 bases separating them. Germline V gene lookup returns CDR1 SGDLS and CDR2 YYNGEE. In nucleotides, the CDR3 is TGTGCCAGCAGCGTAGGAGGCAGGACCACAGATACGCAGTATTTT. Amino acids: CASSVGGRTTDTQYF.

This chain connects TRBV30 to TRBJ2-1; no clear D gene. Germline V gene sequence: CDR1 GTSNPN, CDR2 SVGIG (reference sequence). The CDR3 consists of 11 residues. Trimming cost V 1 base and J 10 bases, with 8 bases left between them. The CDR3 loop reads CAWSGIREQFF. DNA for the CDR3: TGTGCCTGGAGTGGCATTCGGGAGCAGTTCTTC.

The chain has TRBV27 and TRBJ2-7, with D unclear. The CDR3 spans 9 residues. Germline V lookup: CDR1 MNHEY, CDR2 SMNVEV (reference sequence). With 9 bases removed from V and 3 bases from J, the gap between germline ends came to 3 bases. The DNA of the CDR3 is TGTGCCAGTTACTACGAGCAGTACTTC. This gives the protein CASYYEQYF.

The chain uses TRBV7-9 and TRBJ2-1, with 12 nucleotides matching TRBD2. Germline trimming cut 2 bases from V and 7 bases from J; bases unmatched to any gene: 0. This CDR3 has 14 amino acids. Looked up from germline, CDR1 is SEHNR and CDR2 is FQNEAQ (reference sequence). For the CDR3, the DNA is TGTGCCAGCAGCTTAACTAGCGGGAGGAATGAGCAGTTCTTC. It yields the protein CASSLTSGRNEQFF.

CDR3 nucleotides: TGTGCCAGCAGCCAATTGGTGAGCGGGAGGGCCGCAGATACGCAGTATTTT. Its translation is CASSQLVSGRAADTQYF. This chain joins TRBV14 and TRBJ2-3, with 10 bases matching TRBD2. The CDR3 is 17 amino acids. The germline V gene has CDR1 SGHDN and CDR2 FVKESK. J was trimmed by 4 bases and V by 2 bases; bases with no gene match: 9.

The chain uses TRBV27 and TRBJ1-5, with TRBD1 matching 8 bases. The germline V gene has CDR1 MNHEY and CDR2 SMNVEV (reference sequence). The V segment lost 5 bases and the J segment 3 bases; nucleotides outside the gene matches: 3. The CDR3 loop spans 14 amino acids. CDR3 loop: CASSGGQANQPQHF. CDR3 sequence (DNA): TGTGCCAGCAGTGGGGGACAGGCCAATCAGCCCCAGCATTTT.

CDR3 DNA: TGTGCCAGCAGCGGGACCGGTATTGGCAATCAGCCCCAGCATTTT. Translated: CASSGTGIGNQPQHF. This chain links TRBV9 with TRBJ1-5; D is unresolved. With 3 bases removed from V and 2 bases from J, the gap between germline ends came to 12 bases. This CDR3 spans 15 amino acids. Germline V CDR1 and CDR2: SGDLS, YYNGEE. Drawing the rest from reference TRBV9 and TRBJ1-5, the complete variable domain is DSGVTQTPKHLITATGQRVTLRCSPRSGDLSVYWYQQSLDQGLQFLIQYYNGEERAKGNILERFSAQQFPDLHSELNLSSLELGDSALYFCASSGTGIGNQPQHFGDGTRLSIL.

The V call is TRBV27, the J call TRBJ2-1, with D tentatively TRBD1 or TRBD2 (5 bases each). The germline V and J ends were trimmed by 7 bases and 7 bases, with 20 bases remaining between them. Germline CDR1 and CDR2: MNHEY and SMNVEV (reference sequence). The CDR3 spans 15 residues. CDR3 in DNA: TGTGCCAGCACCTCGGAAAGGGGAGTAGATAATGAGCAGTTCTTC. The encoded protein is CASTSERGVDNEQFF.

The V call is TRBV18, the J call TRBJ2-2, with D perhaps matching TRBD2 (6 bases). The germline V and J ends were trimmed by 1 base and 0 bases, with 12 bases remaining between them. Germline V CDR1 and CDR2: KGHSH, LQKENI. The CDR3 contains 17 residues. The chain's CDR3 is CASSPLGEVPNTGELFF. The CDR3, as DNA: TGTGCCAGCTCACCACTGGGGGAGGTCCCGAACACCGGGGAGCTGTTTTTT.

This chain uses TRBV5-8 with TRBJ2-7, with D hard to call. Trimming took off 0 bases at V and 2 bases at J, with 6 bases between the two ends. The CDR3 spans 13 residues. Germline V lookup: CDR1 SGHTS, CDR2 YDEGEE. This chain's CDR3 is CASSLAGPYEQYF. In DNA form, the CDR3 reads TGTGCCAGCAGCTTGGCAGGCCCCTACGAGCAGTACTTC.

This chain uses TRBV27 with TRBJ2-1; unclear D gene. There are 15 residues in the CDR3. Between the trimmed V and J ends, which lost 5 bases and 2 bases, there was a span of 13 bases. Germline CDR1 MNHEY, CDR2 SMNVEV (reference sequence). The CDR3 nucleotides read TGTGCCAGCAGTCCCCCGGGTATAACCTACAATGAGCAGTTCTTC. It translates to CASSPPGITYNEQFF.

The rearrangement uses TRBV13 and TRBJ1-1, with D perhaps matching TRBD1 (5 bases). CDR1 PRHDT and CDR2 FYEKMQ come from the germline V gene (reference sequence). The length of the CDR3 is 14 residues. The V end lost 0 bases, the J end lost 13 bases, and 18 bases lay between the germline ends. For the CDR3, the DNA is TGTGCCAGCAGCTTAGGCAGGGCAGGGACGGAGGGTTTCTTT. Encoded protein: CASSLGRAGTEGFF.

This chain links TRBV14 with TRBJ2-5, with TRBD2 identical over 13 bases. The ends lost 0 bases at V and 4 bases at J; junction bases unmatched: 5. Germline-derived CDR1 and CDR2 are SGHDN and FVKESK. This CDR3 has 17 residues. The CDR3 loop is CASSQELAGGFIETQYF. CDR3 in DNA: TGTGCCAGCAGCCAAGAACTAGCGGGAGGGTTCATAGAGACCCAGTACTTC. Combining the CDR3 with reference TRBV14 and TRBJ2-5 gives the whole variable domain EAGVTQFPSHSVIEKGQTVTLRCDPISGHDNLYWYRRVMGKEIKFLLHFVKESKQDESGMPNNRFLAERTGGTYSTLKVQPAELEDSGVYFCASSQELAGGFIETQYFGPGTRLLVL.

This sequence joins TRBV27 and TRBJ2-3; D unclear. V dropped 4 bases and J dropped 5 bases, with 16 bases sitting between them. Germline V gives CDR1 MNHEY, CDR2 SMNVEV (reference sequence). The CDR3 consists of 15 residues. In DNA form, the CDR3 reads TGTGCCAGCAGTTCCGCCTCCTTGCTCGTAGATACGCAGTATTTT. Translation gives CASSSASLLVDTQYF.

This chain links TRBV5-4 with TRBJ2-3; D is tentatively TRBD1 or TRBD2 (5 bases each). CDR1 and CDR2 (germline): SGHNT, YYREEE (reference sequence). The ends were cut back, 0 bases at V and 3 bases at J, with 17 bases in the middle. The CDR3 spans 17 residues. CDR3 region: CASSLGGQGVWTDTQYF. The CDR3 coding sequence is TGTGCCAGCAGCTTGGGCGGGCAGGGCGTGTGGACAGATACGCAGTATTTT.

This rearrangement joins TRBV29-1 to TRBJ2-2; D is uncertain. This CDR3 comprises 12 residues. CDR1 and CDR2 (germline): SQVTM, ANQGSEA. V was clipped by 6 bases and J by 3 bases, with 8 bases between them. The CDR3 sequence is CSVFRDTGELFF. The CDR3 region has the DNA TGCAGCGTGTTCCGGGACACCGGGGAGCTGTTTTTT.

This clone came up a few times. The V gene is TRBV7-9, the J gene TRBJ1-5; perhaps TRBD1 as D (6 bases). V was shortened by 5 bases and J by 3 bases, with 11 bases between the two germline ends. The germline V gene encodes CDR1 SEHNR and CDR2 FQNEAQ (reference sequence). The CDR3 runs to 14 residues. The CDR3: CASSPWGPNQPQHF. CDR3 DNA sequence: TGTGCCAGCAGCCCGTGGGGGCCCAATCAGCCCCAGCATTTT.

This chain connects TRBV6-1 to TRBJ2-3; tentatively, D is TRBD2 (6 bases). The CDR3 is made up of 16 amino acids. Germline-derived CDR1 and CDR2 are MNHNS and SASEGT. Deletions cut 4 bases from V and 3 bases from J, with 17 bases between. CDR3 nucleotide sequence: TGTGCCAGCAGTGTAGTGCTAGCGTTAGGGACAGATACGCAGTATTTT. Protein: CASSVVLALGTDTQYF.

The chain recombines TRBV5-6 with TRBJ2-5; D gene uncertain. V was cut by 0 bases and J by 3 bases, with 9 bases left in between. CDR1 and CDR2 (germline): SGHDT, YYEEEE. The CDR3 is 14 residues long. The CDR3 region is CASSLAWTEETQYF. CDR3 bases: TGTGCCAGCAGCTTGGCCTGGACGGAAGAGACCCAGTACTTC.

This rearrangement joins TRBV21-1 to TRBJ2-7; no check of the table's D call, TRBD1, against the DNA was made. TRBV21-1 is a pseudogene locus. This CDR3 has 18 amino acids. CDR3 protein: CASPDFRGIAPDGYEQYF. DNA for the CDR3: TGTGCCAGCCCAGATTTCAGGGGAATTGCTCCTGATGGCTACGAGCAGTACTTC.

The chain links TRBV27 to TRBJ2-1; 8 bases are shared with TRBD2. The CDR3 is 14 residues long. Germline CDR1 is MNHEY and CDR2 is SMNVEV (reference sequence). V lost 6 bases, J lost 8 bases, and 9 bases stayed unmatched. The CDR3 sequence is CASSVSGIGHEQFF. DNA for the CDR3: TGTGCCAGCAGCGTTAGCGGGATTGGGCATGAGCAGTTCTTC.

The rearrangement uses TRBV10-3 and TRBJ1-1, with D possibly matching TRBD1 (6 bases). The V and J ends lost 7 bases and 2 bases respectively, with 23 bases between them. The CDR3 sequence is 17 residues long. Germline V gives CDR1 ENHRY, CDR2 SYGVKD. CDR3 amino acids: CAITIGPKTGPNTEAFF. The CDR3 DNA reads as TGTGCCATCACAATAGGTCCGAAAACAGGGCCAAACACTGAAGCTTTCTTT.

The rearrangement uses TRBV29-1 and TRBJ2-1; TRBD1 is a possible D gene (6 bases). Trimming cost V 4 bases and J 3 bases, with 13 bases left between them. Germline V lookup: CDR1 SQVTM, CDR2 ANQGSEA. CDR3 length: 14 amino acids. This chain's CDR3 is CSVGTVGIYNEQFF. The CDR3 DNA follows: TGCAGCGTTGGGACAGTTGGTATCTACAATGAGCAGTTCTTC.

This clone is a singleton in its sample. This chain uses TRBV5-4 with TRBJ2-7; no reliable D call. This CDR3 comprises 14 residues. The germline CDR1 and CDR2 sequences are SGHNT and YYREEE (reference sequence). Trimming took 0 bases from V and 4 from J, leaving 11 bases between them. The CDR3 loop is CASSLAGTQYEQYF. Written as DNA, the CDR3 is TGTGCCAGCAGCTTGGCAGGTACGCAATACGAGCAGTACTTC.

The gene calls are TRBV6-1 and TRBJ2-7; TRBD1 agrees at 7 bases. The CDR3 loop spans 15 amino acids. The J segment lost 3 bases and the V segment lost 1 base, leaving 6 bases of the junction unmatched. Germline V gene lookup returns CDR1 MNHNS and CDR2 SASEGT. The CDR3 sequence is CASSEETGRRYEQYF. In DNA, the CDR3 is TGTGCCAGCAGTGAAGAGACAGGGCGCCGCTACGAGCAGTACTTC.